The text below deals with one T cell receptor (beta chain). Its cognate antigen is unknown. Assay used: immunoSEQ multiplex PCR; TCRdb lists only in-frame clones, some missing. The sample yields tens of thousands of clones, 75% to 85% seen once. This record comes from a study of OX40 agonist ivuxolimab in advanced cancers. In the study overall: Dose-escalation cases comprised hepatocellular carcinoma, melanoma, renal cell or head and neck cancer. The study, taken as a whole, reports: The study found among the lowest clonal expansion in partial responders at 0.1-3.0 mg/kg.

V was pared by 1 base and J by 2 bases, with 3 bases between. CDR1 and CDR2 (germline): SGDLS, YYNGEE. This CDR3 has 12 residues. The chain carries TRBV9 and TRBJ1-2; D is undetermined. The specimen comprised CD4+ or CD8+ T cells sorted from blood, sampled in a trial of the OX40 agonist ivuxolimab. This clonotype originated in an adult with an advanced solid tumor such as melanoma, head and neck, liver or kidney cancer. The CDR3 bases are TGTGCCAGCAGCGTAAACAACTATGGCTACACCTTC. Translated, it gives CASSVNNYGYTF.